This T cell receptor beta chain was profiled in a study of blood T cell repertoires in COVID-19. Overall study: PBMCs, B-cell-depleted T cells, or T cells provided the cDNA or gDNA that made up the material.

Only in-frame clones appear in the TCRdb table, and some are missing; sequencing was by immunoSEQ multiplex PCR. The sample contains about 120,000 clones, around nine tenths of which appear only once. The source material was peripheral blood. This receptor was obtained from a woman in her forties or fifties with acute or convalescent COVID-19.

The CDR3 protein is CASSIGHLGPQPQHF. The CDR3, as DNA: TGTGCCAGTAGTATCGGCCACTTGGGGCCTCAGCCCCAGCATTTT. The chain is built from TRBV19 and TRBJ1-5, with TRBD1 as a possible D gene (5 bases). CDR1 LNHDA and CDR2 SQIVND come from the germline V gene (reference sequence). The ends were cut back, 3 bases at V and 6 bases at J, with 15 bases in the middle. CDR3 length: 15 amino acids.